What follows describes a single TCR beta chain. Germline assignment: CDR1 ENHRY and CDR2 SYGVKD. Trimming stripped 7 bases from V and 1 base from J, with 14 bases between. CDR3 length equals 15 residues. The data were obtained in a study of blood T cell repertoires in COVID-19. Original methodology: Researchers report that nucleated cell counts were estimated from reference gene primer amplification. The data were produced by immunoSEQ multiplex PCR, yet TCRdb's version contains in-frame clones alone and is incomplete. V and J calls and clone size are as listed in that table; D and trimming were resolved from the DNA. The table shows about 100,000 clones, with more than 75% occurring only once.

This sequence joins TRBV10-3 and TRBJ2-1; D unresolved. Sequencing used peripheral blood. The clonotype originates from a human donor in a cohort sampled during active COVID-19. As DNA, the CDR3 is TGTGCCATCAAGGTGGCAGGTCTTTCCTACAATGAGCAGTTCTTC. This sequence encodes CAIKVAGLSYNEQFF.